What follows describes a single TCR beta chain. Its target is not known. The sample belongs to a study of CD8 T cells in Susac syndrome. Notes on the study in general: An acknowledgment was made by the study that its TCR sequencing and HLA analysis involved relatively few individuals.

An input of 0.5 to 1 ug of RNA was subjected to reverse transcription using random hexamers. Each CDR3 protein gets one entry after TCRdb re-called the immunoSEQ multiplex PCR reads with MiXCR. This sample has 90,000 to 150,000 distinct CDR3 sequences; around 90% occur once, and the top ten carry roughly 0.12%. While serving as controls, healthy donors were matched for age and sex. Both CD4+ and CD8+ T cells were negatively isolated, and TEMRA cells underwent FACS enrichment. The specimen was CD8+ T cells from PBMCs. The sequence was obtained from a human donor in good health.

The CDR3 reads CASSLVGGGVAGELFF. The CDR3 DNA reads TGTGCCAGCAGCTTAGTAGGCGGGGGCGTAGCCGGGGAGCTGTTTTTT. The chain links TRBV7-2 to TRBJ2-2, with TRBD2 as a possible D gene (7 bases). The CDR3 spans 16 residues. Germline CDR1 reads SGHTA; CDR2 reads FQGNSA. Trimming cost V 1 base and J 6 bases, with 15 bases left between them.